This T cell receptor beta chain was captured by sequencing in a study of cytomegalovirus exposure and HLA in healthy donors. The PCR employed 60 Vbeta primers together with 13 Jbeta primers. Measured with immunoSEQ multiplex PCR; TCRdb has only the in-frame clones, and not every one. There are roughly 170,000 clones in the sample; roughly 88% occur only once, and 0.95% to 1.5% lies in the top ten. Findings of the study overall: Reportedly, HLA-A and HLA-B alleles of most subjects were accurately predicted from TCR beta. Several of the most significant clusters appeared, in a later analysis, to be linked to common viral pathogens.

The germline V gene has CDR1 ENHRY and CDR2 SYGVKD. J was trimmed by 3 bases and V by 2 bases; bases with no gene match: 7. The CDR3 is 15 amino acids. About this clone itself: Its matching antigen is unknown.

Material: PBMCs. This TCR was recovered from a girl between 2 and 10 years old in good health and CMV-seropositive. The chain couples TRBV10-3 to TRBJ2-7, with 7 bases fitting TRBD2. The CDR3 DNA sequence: TGTGCCATCAGTGAGGGAGCGGGACTGTACTACGAGCAGTACTTC. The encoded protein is CAISEGAGLYYEQYF.